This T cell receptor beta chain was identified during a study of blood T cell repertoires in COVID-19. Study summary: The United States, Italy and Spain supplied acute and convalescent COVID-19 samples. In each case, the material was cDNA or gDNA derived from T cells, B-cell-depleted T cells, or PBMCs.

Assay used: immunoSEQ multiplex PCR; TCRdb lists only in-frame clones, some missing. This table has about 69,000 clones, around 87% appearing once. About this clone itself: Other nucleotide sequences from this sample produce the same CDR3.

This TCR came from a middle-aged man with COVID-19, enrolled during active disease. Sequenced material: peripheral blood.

The CDR3: CATSRTGLETQYF. DNA for the CDR3: TGTGCCACCAGTCGGACAGGGTTAGAGACCCAGTACTTC. The chain is built from TRBV24-1 and TRBJ2-5, with 8 bases aligning to TRBD1. With V trimmed by 6 bases and J by 4 bases, 3 bases remained unmatched. The CDR3 is 13 residues long. Germline CDR1 and CDR2: KGHDR and SFDVKD.